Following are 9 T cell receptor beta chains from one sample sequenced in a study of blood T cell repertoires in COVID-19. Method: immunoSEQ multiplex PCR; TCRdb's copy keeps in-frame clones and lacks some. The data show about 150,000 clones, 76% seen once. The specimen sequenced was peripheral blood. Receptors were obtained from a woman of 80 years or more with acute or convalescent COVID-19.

DNA for the CDR3: TGTGCCAGCAGCTCAGGGTTCGGCAACTATGGCTACACCTTC. Translated: CASSSGFGNYGYTF. The chain combines TRBV27 with TRBJ1-2; tentative D call: TRBD1 (5 bases). The CDR3 is 14 residues long. The germline gives CDR1 MNHEY, CDR2 SMNVEV (reference sequence). V was cut by 6 bases and J by 2 bases, with 13 bases left in between.

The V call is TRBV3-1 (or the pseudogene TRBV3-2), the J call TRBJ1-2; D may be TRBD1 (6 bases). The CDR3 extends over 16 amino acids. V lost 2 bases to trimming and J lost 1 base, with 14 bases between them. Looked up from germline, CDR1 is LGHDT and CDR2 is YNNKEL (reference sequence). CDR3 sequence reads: CASSQSQGMGNYGYTF. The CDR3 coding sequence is TGTGCCAGCAGCCAATCCCAGGGGATGGGTAACTATGGCTACACCTTC.

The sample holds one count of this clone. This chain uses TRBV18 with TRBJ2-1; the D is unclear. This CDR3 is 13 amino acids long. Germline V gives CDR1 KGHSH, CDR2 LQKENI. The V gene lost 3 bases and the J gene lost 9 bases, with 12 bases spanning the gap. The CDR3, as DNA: TGTGCCAGCTCACCCGGCGGCGGCCTTGAGCAGTTCTTC. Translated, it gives CASSPGGGLEQFF.

Here the CDR3 reads CASSLGVGQPQHF. CDR3 nucleotides: TGTGCCAGCAGCTTGGGAGTCGGTCAGCCCCAGCATTTT. This chain connects TRBV5-6 to TRBJ1-5, with D unresolved. CDR1 and CDR2 (germline): SGHDT, YYEEEE. The CDR3 has 13 amino acids. With 0 bases removed from V and 6 bases from J, the gap between germline ends came to 7 bases. Variable domain in full (rest from reference TRBV5-6 and TRBJ1-5): DAGVTQSPTHLIKTRGQQVTLRCSPKSGHDTVSWYQQALGQGPQFIFQYYEEEERQRGNFPDRFSGHQFPNYSSELNVNALLLGDSALYLCASSLGVGQPQHFGDGTRLSIL.

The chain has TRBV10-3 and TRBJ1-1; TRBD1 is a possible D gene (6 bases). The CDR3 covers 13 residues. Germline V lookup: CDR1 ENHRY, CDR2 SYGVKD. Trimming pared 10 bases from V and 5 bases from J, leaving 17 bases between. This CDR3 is CATQGGGGTEAFF. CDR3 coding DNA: TGTGCCACCCAGGGAGGGGGTGGGACTGAAGCTTTCTTT.

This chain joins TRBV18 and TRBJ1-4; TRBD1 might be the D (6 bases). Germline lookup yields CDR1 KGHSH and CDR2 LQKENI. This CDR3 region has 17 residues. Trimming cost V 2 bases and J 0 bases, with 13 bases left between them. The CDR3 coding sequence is TGTGCCAGCTCACCAAGGACAGCCCAGTCAACTAATGAAAAACTGTTTTTT. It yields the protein CASSPRTAQSTNEKLFF.

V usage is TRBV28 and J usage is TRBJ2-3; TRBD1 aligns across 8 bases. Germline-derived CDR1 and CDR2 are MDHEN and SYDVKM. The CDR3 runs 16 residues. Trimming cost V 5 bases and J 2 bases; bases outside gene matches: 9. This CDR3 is CASSIPGQGDTDTQYF. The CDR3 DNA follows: TGTGCCAGCAGTATCCCAGGACAGGGCGACACAGATACGCAGTATTTT.

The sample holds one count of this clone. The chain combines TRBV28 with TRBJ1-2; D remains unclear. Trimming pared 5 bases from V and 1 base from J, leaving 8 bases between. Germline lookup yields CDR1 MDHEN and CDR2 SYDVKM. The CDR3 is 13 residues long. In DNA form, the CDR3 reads TGTGCCAGCAGTCTTACTGATAACTATGGCTACACCTTC. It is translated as CASSLTDNYGYTF.

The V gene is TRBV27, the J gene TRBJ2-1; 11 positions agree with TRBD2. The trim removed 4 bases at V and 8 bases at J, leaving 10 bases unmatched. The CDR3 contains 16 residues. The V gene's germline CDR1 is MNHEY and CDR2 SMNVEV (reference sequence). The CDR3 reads CASSSILAGGFHEQFF. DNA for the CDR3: TGTGCCAGCAGTTCAATTCTAGCGGGGGGTTTTCATGAGCAGTTCTTC.